This T cell receptor beta chain was recorded in a study of T-cell reconstitution after alpha-beta-depleted transplantation in children. Germline loops: CDR1 SQVTM, CDR2 ANQGSEA. This CDR3 has 13 amino acids. The V gene lost 2 bases and the J gene lost 4 bases, with 11 bases spanning the gap. Preparation of the TCRbeta library involved a method that used unique molecular identifiers. Via MiXCR, TCRdb re-called the PCR reads, giving one row per CDR3 protein. The sample contains a few hundred thousand distinct CDR3 sequences, about 16% of which appear only once. This sequence originates from a boy in the first two years of life who had a stem cell transplant for Wiskott-Aldrich syndrome, so the T cells may come from the graft donor. Specimen: PBMCs, mostly from graft donor cells, collected 360 days after TCRalphabeta/CD19-depleted stem cell transplant. The J gene is TRBJ2-5, the V gene TRBV29-1; tentative D call: TRBD1 (6 bases). CDR3 bases: TGCAGCGTTGAAAGATTACAGGGAGAGACCCAGTACTTC. This gives the protein CSVERLQGETQYF.